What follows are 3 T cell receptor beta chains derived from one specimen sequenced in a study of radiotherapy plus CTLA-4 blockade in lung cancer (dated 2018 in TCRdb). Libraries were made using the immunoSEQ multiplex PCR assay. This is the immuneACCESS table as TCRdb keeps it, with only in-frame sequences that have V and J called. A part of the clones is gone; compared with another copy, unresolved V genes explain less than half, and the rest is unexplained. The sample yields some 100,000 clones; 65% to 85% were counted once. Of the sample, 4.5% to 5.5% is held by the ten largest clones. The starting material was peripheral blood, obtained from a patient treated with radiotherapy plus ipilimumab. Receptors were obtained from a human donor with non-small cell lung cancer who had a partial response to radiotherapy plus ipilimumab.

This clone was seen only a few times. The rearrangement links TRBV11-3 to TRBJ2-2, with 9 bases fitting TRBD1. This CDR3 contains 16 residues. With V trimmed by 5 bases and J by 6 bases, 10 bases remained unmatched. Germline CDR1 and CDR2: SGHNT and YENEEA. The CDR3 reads CASSPSGTGIPGELFF. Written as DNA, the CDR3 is TGTGCCAGCAGCCCATCCGGGACAGGGATCCCCGGGGAGCTGTTTTTT. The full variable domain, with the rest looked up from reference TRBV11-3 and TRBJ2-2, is EAGVVQSPRYKIIEKKQPVAFWCNPISGHNTLYWYLQNLGQGPELLIRYENEEAVDDSQLPKDRFSAERLKGVDSTLKIQPAELGDSAVYLCASSPSGTGIPGELFFGEGSRLTVL.

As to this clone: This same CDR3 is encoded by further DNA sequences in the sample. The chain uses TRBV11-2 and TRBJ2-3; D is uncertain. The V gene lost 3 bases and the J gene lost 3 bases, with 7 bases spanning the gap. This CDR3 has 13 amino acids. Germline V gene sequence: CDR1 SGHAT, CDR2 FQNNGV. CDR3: CASSLERTDTQYF. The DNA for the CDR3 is TGTGCCAGCAGCTTGGAGAGGACAGATACGCAGTATTTT.

DNA for the CDR3: TGTGCCAGCTCCCCTTACATCGACGACACGGCTGGAAACACCATATATTTT. Translating it yields CASSPYIDDTAGNTIYF. V and J are TRBV18 and TRBJ1-3; D is undetermined. This CDR3 contains 17 residues. The ends were cut back, 6 bases at V and 2 bases at J, with 20 bases in the middle. From germline, CDR1 is KGHSH and CDR2 LQKENI. The variable domain in full, with the rest retrieved from reference TRBV18 and TRBJ1-3, is NAGVMQNPRHLVRRRGQEARLRCSPMKGHSHVYWYRQLPEEGLKFMVYLQKENIIDESGMPKERFSAEFPKEGPSILRIQQVVRGDSAAYFCASSPYIDDTAGNTIYFGEGSWLTVV.